A selection of T cell receptor beta chains follows, all from one sample in a study of OX40 agonist ivuxolimab in advanced cancers. Here immunoSEQ multiplex PCR was the method, and the copy in TCRdb shows in-frame clones only, minus some. This table has about 54,000 clones, approximately 93% appearing once. The sample here was CD4+ or CD8+ T cells sorted from blood, taken in a trial of the OX40 agonist ivuxolimab. The receptor set was obtained from an adult with an advanced solid tumor such as melanoma, head and neck, liver or kidney cancer. Both conserved end residues are part of each CDR3. The order of the fields is D gene, V gene, clone size, J gene, CDR3 DNA, CDR3 protein. A D gene is named only where the DNA matches it firmly. Where a row states a size, it is once, few, many or the class of an expanded clone; other rows omit it.

D gene: TRBD2
V gene: TRBV5-4
clone size: NA
J gene: TRBJ2-3
CDR3 DNA: TGTGCCAGCAGCAAGACTAGCGGGGGATCAGATACGCAGTATTTT
CDR3 protein: CASSKTSGGSDTQYF

D gene: NA
V gene: TRBV6-6
clone size: NA
J gene: TRBJ1-6
CDR3 DNA: TGTGCCAGCAGTTACAATGGGGGCGGAAATTCACCCCTCCACTTT
CDR3 protein: CASSYNGGGNSPLHF

D gene: NA
V gene: TRBV2
clone size: NA
J gene: TRBJ2-1
CDR3 DNA: TGTGCCAGCCGAAGGGGAGGAGGGGACGCCTACAATGAGCAGTTCTTC
CDR3 protein: CASRRGGGDAYNEQFF

D gene: NA
V gene: TRBV4-1
clone size: NA
J gene: TRBJ1-2
CDR3 DNA: TGCGCCAGCAGCCTTCTGCCTCGGGGCAGCAAGTATGGCTACACCTTC
CDR3 protein: CASSLLPRGSKYGYTF

D gene: NA
V gene: TRBV11-1
clone size: NA
J gene: TRBJ2-7
CDR3 DNA: TGTGCCAGCAGCGGGAGCTCCTACGAGCAGTACTTC
CDR3 protein: CASSGSSYEQYF

D gene: NA
V gene: TRBV18
clone size: NA
J gene: TRBJ2-3
CDR3 DNA: TGTGCCAGCTCACCGGAAGATACGCAGTATTTT
CDR3 protein: CASSPEDTQYF

D gene: NA
V gene: TRBV5-4
clone size: NA
J gene: TRBJ1-5
CDR3 DNA: TGTGCCAGCAGCCAAGATCGAGGTAGGAGTAATCAGCCCCAGCATTTT
CDR3 protein: CASSQDRGRSNQPQHF

D gene: NA
V gene: TRBV29-1
clone size: NA
J gene: TRBJ2-5
CDR3 DNA: TGCAGCGTTGAAGATGTGGGACAACAAGAGACCCAGTACTTC
CDR3 protein: CSVEDVGQQETQYF

D gene: TRBD2
V gene: TRBV2
clone size: once
J gene: TRBJ2-2
CDR3 DNA: TGTGCCAGCGGTCGACTAGCGGTCGATAACACCGGGGAGCTGTTTTTT
CDR3 protein: CASGRLAVDNTGELFF

D gene: NA
V gene: TRBV2
clone size: NA
J gene: TRBJ2-7
CDR3 DNA: TGTGCCAGCAGTTGGGGGGGCACGCAGTACTTC
CDR3 protein: CASSWGGTQYF

D gene: NA
V gene: TRBV5-5
clone size: once
J gene: TRBJ2-5
CDR3 DNA: TGTGCCAGCAGCCTCCACCCCCGAGGCCAAGAGACCCAGTACTTC
CDR3 protein: CASSLHPRGQETQYF

D gene: NA
V gene: TRBV28
clone size: NA
J gene: TRBJ2-2
CDR3 DNA: TGTGCCAGCAGACCTCAGTGGGCAAGACCGAACACCGGGGAGCTGTTTTTT
CDR3 protein: CASRPQWARPNTGELFF

D gene: TRBD2
V gene: TRBV18
clone size: NA
J gene: TRBJ2-1
CDR3 DNA: TGTGCCAGCTCACCAGGACTAGCGGGAGTAAATTATGAGCAGTTCTTC
CDR3 protein: CASSPGLAGVNYEQFF

D gene: TRBD1
V gene: TRBV19
clone size: once
J gene: TRBJ1-1
CDR3 DNA: TGTGCCAGTAGTACATCGGACAGGGGGGACACTGAAGCTTTCTTT
CDR3 protein: CASSTSDRGDTEAFF

D gene: TRBD1
V gene: TRBV7-9
clone size: NA
J gene: TRBJ2-1
CDR3 DNA: TGTGCCAGCAGTTACCGGGACAGGGTGTTGGATGAGCAGTTCTTC
CDR3 protein: CASSYRDRVLDEQFF

D gene: NA
V gene: TRBV18
clone size: once
J gene: TRBJ1-4
CDR3 DNA: TGTGCCAGCTCCGCGGGGACGGAAGAAAAACTGTTTTTT
CDR3 protein: CASSAGTEEKLFF

D gene: TRBD2
V gene: TRBV5-4
clone size: NA
J gene: TRBJ2-3
CDR3 DNA: TGTGCCAGCAGCACGCCGACTAGCGGGAGGGTAGATACGCAGTATTTT
CDR3 protein: CASSTPTSGRVDTQYF

D gene: NA
V gene: TRBV19
clone size: once
J gene: TRBJ2-7
CDR3 DNA: TGTGCCAGTAGTATGTGGGGACCCTACGAGCAGTACTTC
CDR3 protein: CASSMWGPYEQYF

D gene: NA
V gene: TRBV6-5
clone size: NA
J gene: TRBJ2-7
CDR3 DNA: TGTGCCAGCAGTGACCGTACCGAGCAGTACTTC
CDR3 protein: CASSDRTEQYF

D gene: NA
V gene: TRBV4-1
clone size: NA
J gene: TRBJ2-7
CDR3 DNA: TGCGCCAGCAGCCGGATATATCCTGACTCCTACGAGCAGTACTTC
CDR3 protein: CASSRIYPDSYEQYF

D gene: TRBD1
V gene: TRBV11-3
clone size: NA
J gene: TRBJ2-7
CDR3 DNA: TGTGCCAGCAGCTTAGTTGGGACAGCGAGAGAGCAGTACTTC
CDR3 protein: CASSLVGTAREQYF

D gene: NA
V gene: TRBV6-5
clone size: once
J gene: TRBJ1-1
CDR3 DNA: TGTGCCAGCAGTAGGGGATACGGCACTGAAGCTTTCTTT
CDR3 protein: CASSRGYGTEAFF

D gene: TRBD1
V gene: TRBV5-1
clone size: NA
J gene: TRBJ2-5
CDR3 DNA: TGCGCCAGCAGCTTGCAGAACTACAGGGGGCAGGAGACCCAGTACTTC
CDR3 protein: CASSLQNYRGQETQYF

D gene: NA
V gene: TRBV27
clone size: NA
J gene: TRBJ2-1
CDR3 DNA: TGTGCCAGCAGTACTTACAATGAGCAGTTCTTC
CDR3 protein: CASSTYNEQFF

D gene: NA
V gene: TRBV18
clone size: NA
J gene: TRBJ1-1
CDR3 DNA: TGTGCCAGCTCACCAGGCCAGCAAGGCCAAGCTTTCTTT
CDR3 protein: CASSPGQQGQAFF

D gene: TRBD1
V gene: TRBV5-1
clone size: NA
J gene: TRBJ1-5
CDR3 DNA: TGCGCCAGCAGCGTCGAAAAGGGGGCGAAACAGCCCCAGCATTTT
CDR3 protein: CASSVEKGAKQPQHF

D gene: NA
V gene: TRBV9
clone size: NA
J gene: TRBJ1-1
CDR3 DNA: TGTGCCAGCAGCGAGGGGTTAAGGGGCACTGAAGCTTTCTTT
CDR3 protein: CASSEGLRGTEAFF

D gene: TRBD2
V gene: TRBV7-9
clone size: NA
J gene: TRBJ2-5
CDR3 DNA: TGTGCCAGCAGCTCCACCCGCATAGCGGGGAGGGAGACCCAGTACTTC
CDR3 protein: CASSSTRIAGRETQYF

D gene: NA
V gene: TRBV7-9
clone size: NA
J gene: TRBJ1-4
CDR3 DNA: TGTGCCAGCAGCCTCCGGGAGGGGAATGAAAAACTGTTTTTT
CDR3 protein: CASSLREGNEKLFF

D gene: NA
V gene: TRBV4-1
clone size: NA
J gene: TRBJ1-5
CDR3 DNA: TGCGCCAGCAGCCCCTCAACCTTACTAGGAGACAGCAATCAGCCCCAGCATTTT
CDR3 protein: CASSPSTLLGDSNQPQHF

D gene: NA
V gene: TRBV10-2
clone size: once
J gene: TRBJ2-7
CDR3 DNA: TGCGCCAGCTCAGGGGCGAGGCACGAGCAGTACTTC
CDR3 protein: CASSGARHEQYF

D gene: NA
V gene: TRBV4-2
clone size: once
J gene: TRBJ1-2
CDR3 DNA: TGTGCCAGCAGCTTAGGAAACTATGGCTACACCTTC
CDR3 protein: CASSLGNYGYTF

D gene: NA
V gene: TRBV4-1
clone size: NA
J gene: TRBJ2-1
CDR3 DNA: TGCGCCAGCAGCCATCTAGGCGGTTCCTACAATGAGCAGTTCTTC
CDR3 protein: CASSHLGGSYNEQFF

D gene: NA
V gene: TRBV5-1
clone size: once
J gene: TRBJ2-5
CDR3 DNA: TGCGCCAGCAGCTTGGGACAGCAAGAGACCCAGTACTTC
CDR3 protein: CASSLGQQETQYF

D gene: NA
V gene: TRBV19
clone size: NA
J gene: TRBJ1-1
CDR3 DNA: TGTGCCAGTAGTATCCTACAGAATCCGAACACTGAAGCTTTCTTT
CDR3 protein: CASSILQNPNTEAFF

D gene: NA
V gene: TRBV7-2
clone size: NA
J gene: TRBJ1-5
CDR3 DNA: TGTGCCAGCAGCGCAGGATCTCAGCCCCAGCATTTT
CDR3 protein: CASSAGSQPQHF

D gene: NA
V gene: TRBV6-5
clone size: NA
J gene: TRBJ2-4
CDR3 DNA: TGTGCCAGCAGTTACCGAGGACCGGGTAATAACATTCAGTACTTC
CDR3 protein: CASSYRGPGNNIQYF